Presented here are 3 T cell receptor beta chains from one specimen sequenced in a study of molecular identifiers for immune sequencing clone quantification. TCRdb independently ran MiXCR on the PCR reads; one entry per CDR3 protein. The sample carries some 320,000 distinct CDR3 sequences, under 25% recorded once. The sample consisted of naive CD8+ T cells from blood, with Jurkat cell RNA spiked in. The subset is: FACS-sorted CD8+CD4-CCR7+CD45RA+ naive T cells. All receptors come from a human donor in good health. Some libraries in this study had Jurkat cell RNA spiked in.

This clonotype has only a few counts. The chain joins TRBV11-2 to TRBJ2-1; the D is unclear. Germline assignment: CDR1 SGHAT and CDR2 FQNNGV. The CDR3 has 12 amino acids. Trimming took 3 bases from V and 8 from J, leaving 8 bases between them. The CDR3 DNA sequence: TGTGCCAGCAGCTTCACACTCTATGAGCAGTTCTTC. Translation: CASSFTLYEQFF.

With regard to this clonotype: A clone one base away is much larger, so this may be a read error. The gene calls are TRBV3-1 and TRBJ2-7; D is perhaps TRBD2 (5 bases). Germline loops: CDR1 LGHDT, CDR2 YNNKEL (reference sequence). The V end lost 0 bases, the J end lost 9 bases, and 21 bases lay between the germline ends. There are 16 residues in the CDR3. The CDR3 reads CASSQDLLVGGSWQYF. The DNA of the CDR3 is TGTGCCAGCAGCCAAGATCTCCTGGTGGGTGGGAGTTGGCAGTACTTC.

This clonotype was picked up a small number of times. This rearrangement joins TRBV10-3 to TRBJ2-7; 10 positions agree with TRBD1. This CDR3 is built from 13 residues. Germline CDR1 and CDR2: ENHRY and SYGVKD. Unmatched junction bases numbered 1, after V lost 3 bases and J lost 5 bases. The CDR3 loop is CAISDGQGDEQYF. DNA for the CDR3: TGTGCCATCAGTGATGGACAGGGGGACGAGCAGTACTTC.